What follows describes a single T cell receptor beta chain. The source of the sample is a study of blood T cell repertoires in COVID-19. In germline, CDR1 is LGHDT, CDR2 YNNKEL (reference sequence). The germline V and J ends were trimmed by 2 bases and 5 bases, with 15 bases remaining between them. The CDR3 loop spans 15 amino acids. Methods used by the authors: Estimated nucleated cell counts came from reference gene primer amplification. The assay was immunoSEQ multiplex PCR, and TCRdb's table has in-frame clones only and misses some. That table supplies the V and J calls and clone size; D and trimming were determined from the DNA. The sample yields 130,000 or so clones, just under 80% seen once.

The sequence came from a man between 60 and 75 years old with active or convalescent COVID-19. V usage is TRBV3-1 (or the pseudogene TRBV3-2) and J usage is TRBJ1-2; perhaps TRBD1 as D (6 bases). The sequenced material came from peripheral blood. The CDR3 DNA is TGTGCCAGCAGCCAATCGTACAGGGTGGGATATGGCTACACCTTC. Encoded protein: CASSQSYRVGYGYTF.